This T cell receptor beta chain is drawn from a study of TIL therapy for anti-PD-1-resistant metastatic lung cancer. On the study more broadly: By whole-exome sequencing, median non-synonymous tumor mutation burden was less than 1.8 mutations per megabase.

Sequencing used immunoSEQ v3. Sequencing depth was some 2 million read pairs for survey level, about 5-6 million for deep. Clones were sequenced by immunoSEQ multiplex PCR, and TCRdb holds only the in-frame ones, with some missing. The table has approximately 97,000 clones, less than 70% seen once. As regards this clone: Its specificity is unknown.

The time point: pre-treatment sample, taken before nivolumab and TIL therapy. Pleural nodules or supraclavicular lymph nodes made up most of the excised metastases sampled. Study observations and caveats: Many TIL product clones were absent from baseline tumor, suggesting clonal contraction.

The specimen comprised tumor tissue, sampled at baseline. The clonotype was recovered from a person aged 30 to 80 with non-small cell lung cancer.

CDR3 DNA sequence: TGTGCCATCAGTGACCAGGACAGAAGCTCCTACGAGCAGTACTTC. Translation gives CAISDQDRSSYEQYF. The chain joins TRBV10-3 to TRBJ2-7; D perhaps matches TRBD1 (6 bases). V lost 3 bases and J 0 bases, leaving 12 bases between the germline ends. The germline V gene encodes CDR1 ENHRY and CDR2 SYGVKD. This CDR3 comprises 15 residues.